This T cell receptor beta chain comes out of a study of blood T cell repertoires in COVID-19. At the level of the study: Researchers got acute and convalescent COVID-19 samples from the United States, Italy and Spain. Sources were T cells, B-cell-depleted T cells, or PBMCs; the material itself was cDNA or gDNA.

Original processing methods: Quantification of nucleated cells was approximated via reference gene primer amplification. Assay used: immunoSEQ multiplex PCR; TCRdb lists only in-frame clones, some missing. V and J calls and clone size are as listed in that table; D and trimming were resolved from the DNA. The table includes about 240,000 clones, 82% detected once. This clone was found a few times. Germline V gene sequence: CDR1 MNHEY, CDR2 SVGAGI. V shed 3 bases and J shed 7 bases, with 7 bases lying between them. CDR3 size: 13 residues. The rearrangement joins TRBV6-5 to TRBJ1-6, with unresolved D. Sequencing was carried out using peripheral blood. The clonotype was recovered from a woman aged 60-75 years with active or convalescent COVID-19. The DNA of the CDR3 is TGTGCCAGCAGTTATAGCGCAAATTCACCCCTCCACTTT. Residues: CASSYSANSPLHF.